This record looks at one T cell receptor (beta chain) sequence and its context. Original methodology: Amplified reference gene primers provided the basis for estimating nucleated cell counts. Using immunoSEQ multiplex PCR, the repertoire was profiled, and TCRdb retains in-frame clones only, with some absent. V, J and clone size are taken as reported in that table, and D and trimming were inferred from the DNA itself. The data show more than 150,000 clones, with over 70% seen just once and roughly 17% held by the top ten. These data come from a study of blood T cell repertoires in COVID-19. Study-level background: Donors in the United States, Italy and Spain gave samples during acute or convalescent COVID-19. Sample material is recorded as cDNA or gDNA derived from T cells, B-cell-depleted T cells, or PBMCs.

Germline CDR1 and CDR2: SGHDT and YYEEEE. The V end was cut by 4 bases, the J end by 0 bases, with 14 bases between. The CDR3 covers 17 residues. The chain joins TRBV5-6 to TRBJ2-6, with D perhaps TRBD1 (5 bases). Source material: peripheral blood. This clonotype was sampled from a man aged 60 to 69 with active or convalescent COVID-19. The CDR3 DNA reads TGTGCCAGCAGCAGAAGACAGTTACTCTCTGGGGCCAACGTCCTGACTTTC. It is translated as CASSRRQLLSGANVLTF.